This TCR beta chain comes out of a study of graft-versus-host responses after intestinal transplantation. Study-wide background: Multivisceral, liver-intestinal, or isolated intestinal transplants were received by the recipients.

Sequencing was performed with immunoSEQ multiplex PCR; in TCRdb, only in-frame clones are kept and a portion is missing. Of 75,000 to 100,000 clones detected, 90% appear once; the ten largest clones hold more than 15%. Specimen: PBMCs, collected 453 days after intestinal transplant. The receptor comes from a human patient who received an intestinal transplant, so some T cells may come from the graft donor.

The CDR3 nucleotides are TGCGCCAGCAGCTTACAAGAGGGTGTTGAAGCTTTCTTT. Translation: CASSLQEGVEAFF. The chain links TRBV5-1 to TRBJ1-1, with D unresolved. V shed 2 bases and J shed 7 bases, with 12 bases lying between them. The CDR3 has 13 amino acids. Looked up from germline, CDR1 is SGHRS and CDR2 is YFSETQ.